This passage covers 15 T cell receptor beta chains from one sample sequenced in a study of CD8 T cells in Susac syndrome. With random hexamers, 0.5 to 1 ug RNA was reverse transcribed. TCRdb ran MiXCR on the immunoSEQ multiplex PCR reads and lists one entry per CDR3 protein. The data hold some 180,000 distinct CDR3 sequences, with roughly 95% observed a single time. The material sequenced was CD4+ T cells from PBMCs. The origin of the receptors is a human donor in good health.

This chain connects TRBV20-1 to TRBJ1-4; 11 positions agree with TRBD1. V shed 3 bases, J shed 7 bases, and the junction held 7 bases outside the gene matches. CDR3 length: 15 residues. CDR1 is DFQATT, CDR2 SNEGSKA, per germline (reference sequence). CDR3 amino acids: CSARIPGQGGEKLFF. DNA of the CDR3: TGCAGTGCTAGGATACCGGGACAGGGGGGTGAAAAACTGTTTTTT.

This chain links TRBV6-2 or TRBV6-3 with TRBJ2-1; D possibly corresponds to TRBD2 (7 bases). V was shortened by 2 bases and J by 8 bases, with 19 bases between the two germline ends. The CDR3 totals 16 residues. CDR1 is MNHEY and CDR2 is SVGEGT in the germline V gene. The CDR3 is CASSYLAEGGYDEQFF. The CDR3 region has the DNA TGTGCCAGCAGTTACCTAGCGGAAGGGGGGTACGATGAGCAGTTCTTC.

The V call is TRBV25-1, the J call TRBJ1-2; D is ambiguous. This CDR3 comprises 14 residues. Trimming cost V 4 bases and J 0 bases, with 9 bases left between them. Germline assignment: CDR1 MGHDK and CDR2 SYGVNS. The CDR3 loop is CASSAQISNYGYTF. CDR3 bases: TGTGCCAGCAGTGCCCAGATATCTAACTATGGCTACACCTTC.

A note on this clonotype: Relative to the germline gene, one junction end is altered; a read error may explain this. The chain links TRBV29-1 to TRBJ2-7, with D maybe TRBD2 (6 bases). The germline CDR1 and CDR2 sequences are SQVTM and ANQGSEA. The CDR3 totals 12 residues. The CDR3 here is CSVGGGEQPGIF. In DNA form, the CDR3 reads TGCAGCGTTGGGGGCGGGGAGCAACCTGGTATTTTC.

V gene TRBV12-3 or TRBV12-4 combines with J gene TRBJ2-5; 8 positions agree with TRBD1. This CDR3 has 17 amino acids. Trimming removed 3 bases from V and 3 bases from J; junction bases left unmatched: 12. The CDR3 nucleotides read TGTGCCAGCAGTTTTCCAGGGGGCCGCACTCTGAAAGAGACCCAGTACTTC. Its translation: CASSFPGGRTLKETQYF.

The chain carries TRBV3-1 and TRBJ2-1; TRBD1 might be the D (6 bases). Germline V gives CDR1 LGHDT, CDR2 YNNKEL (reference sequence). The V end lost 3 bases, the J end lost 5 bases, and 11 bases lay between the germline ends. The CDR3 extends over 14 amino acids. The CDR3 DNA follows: TGTGCCAGCAGCCAGGGGGCTAGAGACAATGAGCAGTTCTTC. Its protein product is CASSQGARDNEQFF.

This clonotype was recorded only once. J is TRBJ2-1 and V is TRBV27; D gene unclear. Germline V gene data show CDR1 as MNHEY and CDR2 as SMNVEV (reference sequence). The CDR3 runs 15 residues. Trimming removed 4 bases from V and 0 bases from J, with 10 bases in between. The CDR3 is CASSSQASSYNEQFF. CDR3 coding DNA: TGTGCCAGCAGTTCACAAGCCAGCTCCTACAATGAGCAGTTCTTC.

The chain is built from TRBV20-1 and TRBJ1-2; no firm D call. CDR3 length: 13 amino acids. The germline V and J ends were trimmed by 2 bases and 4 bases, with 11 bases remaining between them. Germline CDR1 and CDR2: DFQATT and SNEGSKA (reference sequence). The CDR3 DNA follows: TGCAGTGCTAGACTTGACGGAATCTATGGCTACACCTTC. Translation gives CSARLDGIYGYTF.

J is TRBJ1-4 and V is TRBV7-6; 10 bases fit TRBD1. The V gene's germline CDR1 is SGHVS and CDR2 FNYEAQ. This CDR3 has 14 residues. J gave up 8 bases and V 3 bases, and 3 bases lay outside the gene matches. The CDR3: CASSLGQGREKLFF. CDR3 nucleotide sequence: TGTGCCAGCAGCTTGGGACAGGGGCGAGAAAAACTGTTTTTT.

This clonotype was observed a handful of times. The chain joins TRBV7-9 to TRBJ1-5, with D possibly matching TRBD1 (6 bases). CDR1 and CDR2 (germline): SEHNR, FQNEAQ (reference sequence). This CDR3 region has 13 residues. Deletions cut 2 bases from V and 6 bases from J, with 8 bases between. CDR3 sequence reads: CASSLQGGQPQHF. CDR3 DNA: TGTGCCAGCAGCTTACAAGGGGGTCAGCCCCAGCATTTT.

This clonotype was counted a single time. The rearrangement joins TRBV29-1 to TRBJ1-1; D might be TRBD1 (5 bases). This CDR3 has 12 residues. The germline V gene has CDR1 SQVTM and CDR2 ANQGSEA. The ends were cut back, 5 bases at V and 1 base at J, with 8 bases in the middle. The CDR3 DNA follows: TGCAGCGTTAAAACAGGGAACACTGAAGCTTTCTTT. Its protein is CSVKTGNTEAFF. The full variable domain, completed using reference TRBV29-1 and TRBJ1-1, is SAVISQKPSRDICQRGTSLTIQCQVDSQVTMMFWYRQQPGQSLTLIATANQGSEATYESGFVIDKFPISRPNLTFSTLTVSNMSPEDSSIYLCSVKTGNTEAFFGQGTRLTVV.

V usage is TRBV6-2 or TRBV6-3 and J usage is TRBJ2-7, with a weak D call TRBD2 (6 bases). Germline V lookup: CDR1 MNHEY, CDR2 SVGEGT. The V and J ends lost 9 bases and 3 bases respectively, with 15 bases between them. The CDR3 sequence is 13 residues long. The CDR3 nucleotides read TGTGCCAGTCCCTCCGGGACTGACTACGAGCAGTACTTC. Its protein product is CASPSGTDYEQYF.

CDR3 sequence (DNA): TGCAGTGCTAGAGATTGGGCCAGGGCCCCAAATGAGCAGTTCTTC. Translating it yields CSARDWARAPNEQFF. The chain has TRBV20-1 and TRBJ2-1; a weak D match, TRBD1 (5 bases). V lost 0 bases and J lost 7, with 16 bases in between. CDR3 size: 15 residues. Per germline, CDR1 DFQATT and CDR2 SNEGSKA (reference sequence).

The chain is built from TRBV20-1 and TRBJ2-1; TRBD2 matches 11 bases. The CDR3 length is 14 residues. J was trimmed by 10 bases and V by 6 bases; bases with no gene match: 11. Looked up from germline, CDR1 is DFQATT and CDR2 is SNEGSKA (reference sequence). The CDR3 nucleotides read TGCAGTGCCCCGCCGGGACTAGCGGTTCGGGAGCAGTTCTTC. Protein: CSAPPGLAVREQFF.

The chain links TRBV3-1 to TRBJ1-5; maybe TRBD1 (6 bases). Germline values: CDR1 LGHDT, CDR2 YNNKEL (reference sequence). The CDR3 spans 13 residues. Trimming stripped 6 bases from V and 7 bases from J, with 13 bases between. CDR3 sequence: CASSPGAGQPQHF. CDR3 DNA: TGTGCCAGCAGTCCAGGGGCAGGACAGCCCCAGCATTTT.